Below, 6 T cell receptor beta chains from the same sample are listed, as sequenced in a study of blood T cells in healthy people across ages. A sample-barcoded 5' primer and a J-beta primer mix were used in a second PCR of about 7 to 12 cycles. TCRdb redid the calling of the 5' RACE reads with MiXCR, one entry per CDR3 protein. The sample has over 1,200,000 distinct CDR3 sequences; roughly 64% are singletons. The sequenced material came from blood. Receptor source: a man younger than 35 in good health.

The J gene is TRBJ1-1, the V gene TRBV7-9, with no clear D. Trimming took off 5 bases at V and 4 bases at J, with 11 bases between the two ends. The CDR3 contains 13 residues. CDR1 is SEHNR, CDR2 FQNEAQ, per germline (reference sequence). The CDR3 coding sequence is TGTGCCAGCAGCCAAATAGGGAGCACTGAAGCTTTCTTT. As protein: CASSQIGSTEAFF.

This chain links TRBV7-9 with TRBJ2-1, with TRBD2 identical over 14 bases. Germline values: CDR1 SEHNR, CDR2 FQNEAQ (reference sequence). The CDR3 has 19 amino acids. Germline trimming cut 1 base from V and 0 bases from J; bases unmatched to any gene: 5. The CDR3 region is CASSLVEGTSGSSYNEQFF. CDR3 DNA sequence: TGTGCCAGCAGCTTAGTAGAGGGGACTAGCGGGAGCTCCTACAATGAGCAGTTCTTC.

About this clonotype itself: Its ends do not fully match the called genes, so a read error is possible. The CDR3 nucleotides read TGCGCCAGCAGCCAAGACCCGGGACAGAGGAATCGGCCCCAGCATTTT. It yields the protein CASSQDPGQRNRPQHF. The chain recombines TRBV4-1 with TRBJ1-5; TRBD1 matches 7 bases. This CDR3 region has 16 residues. Germline V gene sequence: CDR1 MGHRA, CDR2 YSYEKL.

The genes are TRBV9 and TRBJ2-7; 9 nucleotides line up with TRBD2. Germline trimming cut 3 bases from V and 5 bases from J; bases unmatched to any gene: 6. There are 14 residues in the CDR3. The V gene's germline CDR1 is SGDLS and CDR2 YYNGEE. CDR3 loop: CASSGSGRKDEQYF. The CDR3 DNA follows: TGTGCCAGCAGCGGTAGCGGGAGAAAGGACGAGCAGTACTTC.

The chain couples TRBV20-1 to TRBJ2-3; TRBD2 matches at 11 bases. The CDR3 totals 18 residues. Germline trimming cut 0 bases from V and 5 bases from J; bases unmatched to any gene: 13. The germline gives CDR1 DFQATT, CDR2 SNEGSKA (reference sequence). The CDR3 DNA sequence: TGCAGTGCTAGAGAGGCTAGCGGGGGGACCCCTCGGGGAGATACGCAGTATTTT. This codes for CSAREASGGTPRGDTQYF.

The chain has TRBV29-1 and TRBJ2-7; 7 bases are shared with TRBD1. The CDR3 runs 14 residues. Germline V lookup: CDR1 SQVTM, CDR2 ANQGSEA. With 7 bases clipped from V and 4 bases from J, the junction kept 13 bases outside the gene matches. The CDR3 bases are TGCAGCGCACTGAGTTGGCAGGGGGTTTACGAGCAGTACTTC. Its translation: CSALSWQGVYEQYF.